This T cell receptor beta chain was recorded in a study of blood T cell repertoires in COVID-19. Across the whole study: T cells, B-cell-depleted T cells, or PBMCs provided the cDNA or gDNA that served as material.

Germline CDR1 MNHNY, CDR2 SVGAGI (reference sequence). The CDR3 spans 15 residues. Unmatched junction bases numbered 7, after V lost 4 bases and J lost 3 bases. Repertoires were generated with immunoSEQ multiplex PCR, while TCRdb's copy carries only in-frame clones and drops some. The table lists 70,000 to 100,000 clones, roughly 85% of them singletons. This sequence originates from a woman aged 55-69 years with COVID-19, enrolled during active disease. The material sequenced was peripheral blood. The chain links TRBV6-6 to TRBJ1-1; 8 positions match TRBD1. CDR3 loop: CASSWQGARDTEAFF. CDR3 DNA: TGTGCCAGCAGTTGGCAGGGGGCGAGGGACACTGAAGCTTTCTTT.